This T cell receptor (beta chain) originates from a study of regulatory T cells in long-lasting Graves disease. Study outcomes and limitations: The small sample size may have reduced accuracy.

Construction of TCR beta libraries relied on iRepertoire HTBI primers and on Arm-PCR targeting CDR3 regions. TCRdb processed the multiplex PCR reads anew with MiXCR; each CDR3 protein has one entry. The sample has about 220,000 distinct CDR3 sequences, roughly 20% seen once. Time point noted: newly diagnosed GD, antithyroid drugs for less than 3 months. With RNA extracted from PBMCs as input, the TCR library was made. Blood from the periphery, around 10 milliliters in all, was drawn into EDTA tubes. V was pared by 0 bases and J by 0 bases, with 11 bases between. The length of the CDR3 is 15 residues. Germline lookup yields CDR1 DFQATT and CDR2 SNEGSKA (reference sequence). In this sample, this clonotype turned up many times. The antigen is unknown. This same sample was also part of a study on T cells in Graves' hyperthyroidism and ophthalmopathy. That source notes: TCR CDR3 underwent first-round RT-PCR with the HTBI primer set. In blood, most of the thyroid clonotypes expanded above 0.001 were also present.

The genes are TRBV20-1 and TRBJ1-1; no definite D call. The sample in question was peripheral blood mononuclear cells (PBMCs), obtained at new diagnosis, from a patient treated with antithyroid drugs. The receptor was derived from a young woman with Graves disease. In DNA form, the CDR3 reads TGCAGTGCTAGAGATCCAGGCTCATTGAACACTGAAGCTTTCTTT. Protein product: CSARDPGSLNTEAFF.